This TCR beta chain was identified in a study of control samples from healthy donors and cancer patients. J was trimmed by 5 bases and V by 2 bases; bases with no gene match: 8. The CDR3 consists of 16 residues. Germline CDR1 SGHVS, CDR2 FQNEAQ. TCRdb keeps only in-frame clones here, not all; method: immunoSEQ multiplex PCR. The sample gives around 130,000 clones, 80% to 90% of which show up once; about two fifths is in the top ten. Sequenced material: blood. This sequence joins TRBV7-8 and TRBJ2-2; 7 bases line up with TRBD1. This sequence originates from a man between 45 and 60 years old in good health. CDR3 nucleotide sequence: TGTGCCAGCAGCTTAAGGCCTGCAGGGGGAACCGGGGAGCTGTTTTTT. Translating it yields CASSLRPAGGTGELFF.